The source of this T cell receptor beta chain is a study of early T cells in non-severe SARS-CoV-2 infection. The overall study: Chains were unpaired, as sequencing was done on bulk RNA from unsorted whole blood.

The study's findings and limits: CD4 and private specificities were missed by VDJdb matching, which favored anti-spike CD8 responses.

This clonotype was observed a few times. The antigen remains unidentified. V was cut by 1 base and J by 3 bases, with 6 bases left in between. This CDR3 is 13 amino acids long. Germline-derived CDR1 and CDR2 are KGHSH and LQKENI. The TCR library protocol was used to attach unique molecular identifiers. These identifiers were attached to individual cDNA molecules. TCRdb passed the 5' RACE reads through MiXCR, listing each CDR3 protein once. The top ten hold around 4.3% of the sample, which has tens of thousands of distinct CDR3 sequences, 9.5% to 15% seen once. The sequencing used whole blood, collected at baseline. The rearrangement joins TRBV18 to TRBJ2-5; the D is unclear. This receptor was identified in an adult who was a healthcare worker with PCR-confirmed SARS-CoV-2 infection or an uninfected control (not recorded which). CDR3 sequence reads: CASSPLGKETQYF. The CDR3 DNA reads TGTGCCAGCTCACCACTCGGAAAAGAGACCCAGTACTTC.